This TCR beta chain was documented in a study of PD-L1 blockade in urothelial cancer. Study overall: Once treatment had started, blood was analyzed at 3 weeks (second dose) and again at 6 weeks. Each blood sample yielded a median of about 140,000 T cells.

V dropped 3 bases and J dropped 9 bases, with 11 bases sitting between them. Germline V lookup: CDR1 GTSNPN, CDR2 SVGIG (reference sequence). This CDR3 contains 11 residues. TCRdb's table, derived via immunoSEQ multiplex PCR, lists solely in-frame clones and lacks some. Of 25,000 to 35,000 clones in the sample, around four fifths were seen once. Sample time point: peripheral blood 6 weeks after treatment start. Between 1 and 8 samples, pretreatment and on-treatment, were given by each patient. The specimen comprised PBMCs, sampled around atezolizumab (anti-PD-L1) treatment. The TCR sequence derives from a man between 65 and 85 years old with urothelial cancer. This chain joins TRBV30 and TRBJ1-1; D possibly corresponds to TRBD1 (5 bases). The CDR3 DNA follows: TGTGCCTGGAGCGCCAGGGAACAAGCTTTCTTT. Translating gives CAWSAREQAFF.